This record looks at one T cell receptor beta chain sequence and its context. The sample belongs to a study of blood T cell repertoires in COVID-19. Per the original data handling: It was from reference gene primer amplification that nucleated cell counts were estimated. The assay was immunoSEQ multiplex PCR, and TCRdb's table has in-frame clones only and misses some. V, J and clone size were drawn from that table, and D and trimming were deduced from the DNA. The sample contains about 180,000 clones, approximately 85% of which appear only once. This CDR3 spans 16 amino acids. The source is a woman aged 80 or over with acute or convalescent COVID-19. The sequenced sample consisted of peripheral blood. The rearrangement joins TRBV12-2 to TRBJ2-5; TRBD1, as called in the table, went unchecked against the DNA. TRBV12-2 is marked as a pseudogene. This CDR3 is CASRSLYRGNQETQYF. CDR3 bases: TGTGCAAGTCGCTCGTTGTACAGGGGAAACCAAGAGACCCAGTACTTC.